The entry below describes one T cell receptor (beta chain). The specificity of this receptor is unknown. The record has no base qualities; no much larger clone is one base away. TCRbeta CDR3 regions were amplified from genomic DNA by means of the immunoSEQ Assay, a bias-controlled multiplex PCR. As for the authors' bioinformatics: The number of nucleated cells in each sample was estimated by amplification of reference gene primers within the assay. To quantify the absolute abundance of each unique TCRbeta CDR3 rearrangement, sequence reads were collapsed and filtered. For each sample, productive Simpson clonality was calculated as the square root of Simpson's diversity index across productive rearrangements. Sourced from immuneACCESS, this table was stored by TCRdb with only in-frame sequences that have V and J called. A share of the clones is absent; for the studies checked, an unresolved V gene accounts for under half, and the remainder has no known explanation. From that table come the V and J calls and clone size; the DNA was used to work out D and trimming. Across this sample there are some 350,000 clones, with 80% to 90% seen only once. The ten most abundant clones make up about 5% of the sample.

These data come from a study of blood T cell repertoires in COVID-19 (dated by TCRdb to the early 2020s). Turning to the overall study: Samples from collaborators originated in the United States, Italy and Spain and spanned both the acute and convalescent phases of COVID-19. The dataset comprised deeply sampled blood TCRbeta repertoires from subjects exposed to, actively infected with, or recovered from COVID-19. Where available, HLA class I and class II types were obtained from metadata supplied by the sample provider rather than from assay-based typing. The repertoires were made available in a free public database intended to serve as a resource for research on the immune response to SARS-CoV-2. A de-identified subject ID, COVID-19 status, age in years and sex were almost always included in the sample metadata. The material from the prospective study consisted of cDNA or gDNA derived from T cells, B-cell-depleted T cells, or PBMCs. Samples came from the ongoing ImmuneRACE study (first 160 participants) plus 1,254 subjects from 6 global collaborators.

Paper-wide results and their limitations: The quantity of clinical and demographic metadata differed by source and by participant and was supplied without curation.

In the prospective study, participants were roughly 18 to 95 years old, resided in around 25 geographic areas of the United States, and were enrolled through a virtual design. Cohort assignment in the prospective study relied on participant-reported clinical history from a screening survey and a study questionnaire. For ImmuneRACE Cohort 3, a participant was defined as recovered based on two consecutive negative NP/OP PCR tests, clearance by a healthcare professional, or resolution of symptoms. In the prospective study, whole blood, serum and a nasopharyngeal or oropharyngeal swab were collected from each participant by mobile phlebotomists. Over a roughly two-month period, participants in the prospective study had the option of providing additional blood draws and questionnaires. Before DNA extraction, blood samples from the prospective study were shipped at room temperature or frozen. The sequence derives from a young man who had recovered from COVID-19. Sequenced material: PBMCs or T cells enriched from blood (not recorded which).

The nucleotides read TGCGCCAGCAGCCCTGACAGGGGCTCTGGAAACACCATATATTTT. Translated, this gives CASSPDRGSGNTIYF. The chain is made from TRBV4-1 and TRBJ1-3, and TRBD1 matches 8 of the central bases. Spanning cysteine to phenylalanine, the CDR3 consists of 15 amino acids. Left in the record is the CDR3 DNA by itself, 45 bases read in frame from the first base. Trimming accounts for 4 bases at V and 0 bases at J, while the number of junction bases matched to no gene is 2. CDR1 and CDR2, looked up from the germline V gene, are MGHRA and YSYEKL.